This T cell receptor beta chain was sequenced in a study of T cell repertoires in cytomegalovirus infection (dated by TCRdb to 2018 to 2020). Regarding the research as a whole: The HLA type of each donor mattered for the analysis, because public TCR beta signatures pointed to carriage of CMV infection along with the matching HLA type.

Including the terminal cysteine and phenylalanine, the CDR3 comprises 14 residues. Just the 42-base CDR3 DNA is kept, in frame starting at base 1. The CDR1 and CDR2 encoded by the germline V gene (reference sequence) are DFQATT and SNEGSKA. Summary of the overall study and its limitations: The ex vivo response was dominated by HLA-C-restricted CMV-specific TCR beta clonotypes, which also provided the single most frequent clonotype in two of eight donors. In both this cohort and an independent roughly 330-donor cohort, the cumulative frequency of public TCR beta family members distinguished carriers of CMV infection plus the relevant HLA type.

Concerning this clonotype: The specificity of this receptor is unknown. A junction boundary mismatches the germline segment, possibly from a read error.

Sequencer: Illumina HiSeq 1500. TCRdb reprocessing: public reads trimmed at Q25 with fastp, clones called with MiXCR, in-frame beta chains kept. Entries that share a CDR3 protein sequence are merged under the most common genes and DNA. Across this sample there are about 600,000 distinct CDR3 sequences, with 24% seen only once. Less than 10% of the sample is held by the ten biggest clonotypes. Material: CD8+ T cells from PBMCs. This TCR was recovered from a human donor in good health (CMV status not recorded). Some clones in this sample may be carry-over from other donors' samples. The chain was built from TRBV20-1 and TRBJ2-1, with the D gene not confidently named. The nucleotide sequence reads as follows: TGCAGTGCTAGAGCCGTCAGCTCCTACAATGAGCGGTTCTTC. It codes for CSARAVSSYNERFF.